This passage covers 20 T cell receptor beta chains from one sample sequenced in a study of regulatory T cells in long-lasting Graves disease. Time point of the sample: newly diagnosed GD, antithyroid drugs for less than 3 months. Construction of the TCR library relied on RNA isolated from PBMCs. Researchers made TCR beta libraries by using iRepertoire HTBI primers and running Arm-PCR on CDR3 regions. One entry per CDR3 protein results from TCRdb running MiXCR on the multiplex PCR reads. The data contain approximately 480,000 distinct CDR3 sequences, around 15% of them seen just once; the ten biggest clones take up 12%. Another study also made use of these data, one on T cells in Graves' hyperthyroidism and ophthalmopathy.

The specimen comprised peripheral blood mononuclear cells (PBMCs), sampled at new diagnosis, from a patient treated with antithyroid drugs. These receptors came from a man aged 40-55 years with Graves disease.

The V and J genes are TRBV19 and TRBJ2-2; no clear D. V lost 6 bases and J 2 bases, leaving 10 bases between the germline ends. CDR3 length: 14 residues. Looked up from germline, CDR1 is LNHDA and CDR2 is SQIVND (reference sequence). The CDR3 spells CASSPLQNTGELFF. CDR3 nucleotide sequence: TGTGCCAGTAGCCCTCTTCAAAACACCGGGGAGCTGTTTTTT.

The table lists this clonotype with a few counts. The CDR3 region has the DNA TGTGCCAGCAGTGAAAGGACAGCGTATAATTCACCCCTCCACTTT. Protein: CASSERTAYNSPLHF. The chain uses TRBV6-1 and TRBJ1-6; maybe TRBD1 (6 bases). CDR3 length: 15 residues. V was clipped by 2 bases and J by 4 bases, with 9 bases between them. Germline V gene sequence: CDR1 MNHNS, CDR2 SASEGT.

The chain recombines TRBV6-1 with TRBJ1-3; D unresolved. CDR3 length: 12 residues. The germline V gene has CDR1 MNHNS and CDR2 SASEGT. V was trimmed by 1 base and J by 4 bases, leaving 2 bases between them. For the CDR3, the DNA is TGTGCCAGCAGTGAAGTGGGAAACACCATATATTTT. Its protein product is CASSEVGNTIYF.

This clonotype was recorded at least ten times. An end of the junction differs from the germline gene, which may be a read error. The V gene is TRBV12-3 or TRBV12-4, the J gene TRBJ2-5; no reliable D call. The CDR3 runs 12 residues. The CDR3 region has the DNA TGTGCCAGCAGCTTAGGTTATGAGACCCAGTACTTC. It yields the protein CASSLGYETQYF.

This chain uses TRBV4-1 with TRBJ2-2, with TRBD1 identical over 8 bases. Germline V CDR1 and CDR2: MGHRA, YSYEKL. Trimming removed 3 bases from V and 7 bases from J; junction bases left unmatched: 13. CDR3 length: 17 amino acids. The CDR3 reads CASSQMGQGANFGELFF. CDR3 bases: TGCGCCAGCAGCCAGATGGGGCAGGGGGCAAATTTCGGGGAGCTGTTTTTT.

The sample holds many counts of this clonotype. This rearrangement joins TRBV3-1 to TRBJ1-1; no clear D gene. This CDR3 is 15 amino acids long. Trimming took 1 base from V and 1 from J, leaving 10 bases between them. Germline CDR1 and CDR2: LGHDT and YNNKEL (reference sequence). CDR3 in DNA: TGTGCCAGCAGCCAAGGCCACGTTGGGAACACTGAAGCTTTCTTT. This gives the protein CASSQGHVGNTEAFF. Supplemented by reference TRBV3-1 and TRBJ1-1, the full variable domain reads DTAVSQTPKYLVTQMGNDKSIKCEQNLGHDTMYWYKQDSKKFLKIMFSYNNKELIINETVPNRFSPKSPDKAHLNLHINSLELGDSAVYFCASSQGHVGNTEAFFGQGTRLTVV.

This clonotype was seen ten or more times. The chain recombines TRBV11-2 with TRBJ2-1; 12 bases align to TRBD2. V was clipped by 5 bases and J by 3 bases; unmatched bases: 8. This CDR3 comprises 17 residues. Germline V lookup: CDR1 SGHAT, CDR2 FQNNGV. The CDR3 bases are TGTGCCAGCAGCAGAGGACTAGCGGGATCTAACTACAATGAGCAGTTCTTC. Translation: CASSRGLAGSNYNEQFF. Drawing the rest from reference TRBV11-2 and TRBJ2-1, the complete variable domain is EAGVAQSPRYKIIEKRQSVAFWCNPISGHATLYWYQQILGQGPKLLIQFQNNGVVDDSQLPKDRFSAERLKGVDSTLKIQPAKLEDSAVYLCASSRGLAGSNYNEQFFGPGTRLTVL.

This clonotype showed up many times. The gene calls are TRBV9 and TRBJ2-3, with D tentatively TRBD2 (7 bases). The CDR3 covers 16 residues. From germline, CDR1 is SGDLS and CDR2 YYNGEE. Trimming stripped 2 bases from V and 0 bases from J, with 13 bases between. CDR3 DNA sequence: TGTGCCAGCAGCGTGAGCGGCGGGGGCAGCACAGATACGCAGTATTTT. Its translation: CASSVSGGGSTDTQYF.

In this sample, this clonotype turned up many times. The genes are TRBV25-1 and TRBJ2-1; TRBD2 aligns across 9 bases. CDR1 and CDR2 (germline): MGHDK, SYGVNS. V was pared by 6 bases and J by 5 bases, with 8 bases of the junction left unmatched. The CDR3 sequence is 15 residues long. The CDR3 spells CASSEAGGRNNEQFF. CDR3 DNA sequence: TGTGCCAGCAGCGAAGCGGGAGGACGTAACAATGAGCAGTTCTTC.

This clonotype was counted at least ten times. This chain links TRBV30 with TRBJ1-1; D is undetermined. The V gene lost 0 bases and the J gene lost 3 bases, with 14 bases spanning the gap. CDR1 is GTSNPN, CDR2 SVGIG, per germline (reference sequence). This CDR3 has 15 amino acids. The CDR3 loop reads CAWSVLEDMDTEAFF. The CDR3 coding sequence is TGTGCCTGGAGTGTACTGGAGGATATGGACACTGAAGCTTTCTTT.

In its sample, this clonotype was seen a few times. The chain employs TRBV6-1 and TRBJ2-6; D assignment may be TRBD1 or TRBD2 (5 bases each). Germline lookup yields CDR1 MNHNS and CDR2 SASEGT. Trimming took 7 bases from V and 0 from J, leaving 16 bases between them. The CDR3 has 17 residues. The CDR3 reads CASIGTVPLSGANVLTF. CDR3 nucleotide sequence: TGTGCCAGCATCGGGACGGTTCCCCTCTCTGGGGCCAACGTCCTGACTTTC.

The chain uses TRBV5-1 and TRBJ1-1; 8 bases fit TRBD1. Germline CDR1 reads SGHRS; CDR2 reads YFSETQ. After removal of 0 bases from V and 0 bases from J, the junction contained 7 bases not matched to a gene. The CDR3 is 17 residues long. CDR3 sequence: CASSLEGQGALNTEAFF. The CDR3 DNA sequence: TGCGCCAGCAGCTTGGAGGGCCAGGGGGCGTTGAACACTGAAGCTTTCTTT. Variable domain in full (rest from reference TRBV5-1 and TRBJ1-1): KAGVTQTPRYLIKTRGQQVTLSCSPISGHRSVSWYQQTPGQGLQFLFEYFSETQRNKGNFPGRFSGRQFSNSRSEMNVSTLELGDSALYLCASSLEGQGALNTEAFFGQGTRLTVV.

The table lists this clonotype with a few counts. This rearrangement joins TRBV10-3 to TRBJ2-2; 7 positions agree with TRBD1. The CDR3 covers 14 residues. Germline CDR1 ENHRY, CDR2 SYGVKD. V lost 10 bases to trimming and J lost 6 bases; unmatched junction nucleotides: 11. The CDR3 here is CATDTDRDPGELFF. DNA for the CDR3: TGTGCCACCGATACAGACAGGGACCCCGGGGAGCTGTTTTTT.

This chain links TRBV27 with TRBJ1-6, with a possible D match to TRBD1 (5 bases). Germline CDR1 reads MNHEY; CDR2 reads SMNVEV (reference sequence). The germline V and J ends were trimmed by 3 bases and 9 bases, with 12 bases remaining between them. The CDR3 is made up of 14 amino acids. In DNA, the CDR3 is TGTGCCAGCAGTTTTCAGTCGGGGGGTTCACCCCTCCACTTT. This sequence encodes CASSFQSGGSPLHF.

This clonotype has only a few counts. The V and J genes are TRBV24-1 and TRBJ2-1, with TRBD2 matching over 13 bases. CDR3 size: 16 residues. V was clipped by 4 bases and J by 4 bases; unmatched bases: 3. Germline V gene sequence: CDR1 KGHDR, CDR2 SFDVKD. The CDR3 loop reads CATSEPGLAGYNEQFF. For the CDR3, the DNA is TGTGCCACCAGTGAGCCGGGACTAGCGGGATACAATGAGCAGTTCTTC.

The chain combines TRBV29-1 with TRBJ2-7; TRBD2 agrees at 8 bases. The CDR3 length is 15 residues. Germline values: CDR1 SQVTM, CDR2 ANQGSEA. V dropped 4 bases and J dropped 6; count of bases not matched to a gene: 14. CDR3 amino acids: CSVGGVAGGATEQYF. The CDR3 region has the DNA TGCAGCGTTGGAGGGGTTGCGGGAGGAGCTACCGAGCAGTACTTC.

The gene calls are TRBV7-9 and TRBJ1-1; D may be TRBD1 (5 bases). CDR1 SEHNR and CDR2 FQNEAQ come from the germline V gene (reference sequence). V lost 6 bases and J lost 1, with 15 bases in between. The CDR3 is made up of 15 amino acids. CDR3 in DNA: TGTGCCAGCAGGCGAGCTTTGGGGACGAACACTGAAGCTTTCTTT. Protein sequence: CASRRALGTNTEAFF.

This clonotype has a count of ten or more. This chain links TRBV27 with TRBJ2-7, with D perhaps matching TRBD2 (5 bases). With 1 base removed from V and 1 base from J, the gap between germline ends came to 11 bases. The length of the CDR3 is 15 residues. Looked up from germline, CDR1 is MNHEY and CDR2 is SMNVEV (reference sequence). The CDR3 loop is CASSLLGSRSYEQYF. Written as DNA, the CDR3 is TGTGCCAGCAGTTTATTGGGGAGTAGATCCTACGAGCAGTACTTC.

This chain joins TRBV28 and TRBJ2-5, with 7 bases aligning to TRBD2. The junction had 12 bases not matched to a gene; V was cut back by 4 bases and J by 4 bases. Germline V gives CDR1 MDHEN, CDR2 SYDVKM. The CDR3 contains 16 residues. The CDR3, as DNA: TGTGCCAGCAGTTCCCCTCCCGGCGGGAGAGGAGAGACCCAGTACTTC. Translation: CASSSPPGGRGETQYF.

At least ten counts were recorded for this clonotype. The J gene is TRBJ1-5, the V gene TRBV2; 7 nucleotides agree with TRBD1. J was trimmed by 6 bases and V by 6 bases; bases with no gene match: 5. The germline V gene has CDR1 SNHLY and CDR2 FYNNEI. The length of the CDR3 is 13 residues. The CDR3 DNA is TGTGCCAGCAGGGAGACAGGGCCTCAGCCCCAGCATTTT. This encodes CASRETGPQPQHF.